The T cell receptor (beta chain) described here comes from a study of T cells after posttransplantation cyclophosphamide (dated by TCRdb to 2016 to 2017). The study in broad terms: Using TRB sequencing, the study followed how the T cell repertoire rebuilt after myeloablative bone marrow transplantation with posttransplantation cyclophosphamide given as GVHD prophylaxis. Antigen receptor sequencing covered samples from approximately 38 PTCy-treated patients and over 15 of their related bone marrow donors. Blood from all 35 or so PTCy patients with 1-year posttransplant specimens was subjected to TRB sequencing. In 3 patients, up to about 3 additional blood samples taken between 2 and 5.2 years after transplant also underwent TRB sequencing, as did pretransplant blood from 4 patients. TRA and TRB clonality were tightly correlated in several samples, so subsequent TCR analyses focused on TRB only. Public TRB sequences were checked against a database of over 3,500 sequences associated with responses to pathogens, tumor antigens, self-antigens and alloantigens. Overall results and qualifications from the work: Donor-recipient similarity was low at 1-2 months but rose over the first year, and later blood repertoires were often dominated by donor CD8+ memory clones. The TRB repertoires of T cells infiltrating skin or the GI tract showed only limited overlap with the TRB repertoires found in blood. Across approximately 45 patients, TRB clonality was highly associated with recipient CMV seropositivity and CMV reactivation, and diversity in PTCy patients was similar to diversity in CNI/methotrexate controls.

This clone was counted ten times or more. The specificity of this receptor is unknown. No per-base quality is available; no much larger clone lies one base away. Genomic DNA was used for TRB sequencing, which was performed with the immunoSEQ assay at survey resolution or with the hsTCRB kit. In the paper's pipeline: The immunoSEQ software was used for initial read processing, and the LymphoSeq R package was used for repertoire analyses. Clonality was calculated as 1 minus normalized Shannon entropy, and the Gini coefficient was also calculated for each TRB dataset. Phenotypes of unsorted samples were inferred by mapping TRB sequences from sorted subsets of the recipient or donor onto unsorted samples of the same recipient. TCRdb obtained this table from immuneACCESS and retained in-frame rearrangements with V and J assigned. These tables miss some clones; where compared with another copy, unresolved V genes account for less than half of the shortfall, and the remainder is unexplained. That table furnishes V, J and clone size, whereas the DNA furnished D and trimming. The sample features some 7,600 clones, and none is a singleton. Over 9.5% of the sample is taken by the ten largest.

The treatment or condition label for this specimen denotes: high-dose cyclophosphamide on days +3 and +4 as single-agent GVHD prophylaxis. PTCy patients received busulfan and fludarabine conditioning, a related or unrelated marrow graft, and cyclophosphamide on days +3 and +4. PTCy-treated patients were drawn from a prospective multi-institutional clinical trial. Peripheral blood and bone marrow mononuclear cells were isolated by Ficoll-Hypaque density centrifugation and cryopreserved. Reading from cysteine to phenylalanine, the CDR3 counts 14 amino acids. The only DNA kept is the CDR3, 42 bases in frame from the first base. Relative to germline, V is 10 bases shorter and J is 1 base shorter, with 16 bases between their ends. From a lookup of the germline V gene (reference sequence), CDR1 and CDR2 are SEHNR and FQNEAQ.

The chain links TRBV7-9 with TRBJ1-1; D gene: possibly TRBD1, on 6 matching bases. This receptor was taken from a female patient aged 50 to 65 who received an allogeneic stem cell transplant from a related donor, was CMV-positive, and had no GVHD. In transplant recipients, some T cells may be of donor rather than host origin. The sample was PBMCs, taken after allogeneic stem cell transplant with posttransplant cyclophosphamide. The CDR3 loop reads CATSLAGANTEAFF. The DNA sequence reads TGTGCCACCTCGTTGGCAGGGGCGAACACTGAAGCTTTCTTT.